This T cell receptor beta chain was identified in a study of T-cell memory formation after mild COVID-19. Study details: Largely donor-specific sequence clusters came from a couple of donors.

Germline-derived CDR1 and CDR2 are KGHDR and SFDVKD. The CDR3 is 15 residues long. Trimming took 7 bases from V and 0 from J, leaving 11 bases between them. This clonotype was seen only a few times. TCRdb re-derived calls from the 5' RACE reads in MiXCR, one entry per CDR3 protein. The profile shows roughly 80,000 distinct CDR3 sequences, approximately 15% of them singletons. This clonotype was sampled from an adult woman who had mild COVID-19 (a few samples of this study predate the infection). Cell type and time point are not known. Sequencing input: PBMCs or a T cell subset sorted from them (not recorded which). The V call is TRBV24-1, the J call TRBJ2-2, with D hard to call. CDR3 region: CATRGFGPNTGELFF. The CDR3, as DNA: TGTGCCACCAGAGGATTCGGCCCGAACACCGGGGAGCTGTTTTTT.